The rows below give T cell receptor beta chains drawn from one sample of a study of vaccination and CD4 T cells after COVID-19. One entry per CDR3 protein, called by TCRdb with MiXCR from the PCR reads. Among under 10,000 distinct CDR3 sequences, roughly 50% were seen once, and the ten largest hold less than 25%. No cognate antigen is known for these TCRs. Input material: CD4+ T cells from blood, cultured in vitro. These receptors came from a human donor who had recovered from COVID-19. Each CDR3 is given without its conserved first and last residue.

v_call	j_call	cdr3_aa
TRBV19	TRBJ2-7	ASSNRGGRDEQY
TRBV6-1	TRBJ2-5	ASSELAGGQETQY
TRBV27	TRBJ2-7	ASSMGRGTYEQY
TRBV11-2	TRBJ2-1	ASSLGGGPEQF
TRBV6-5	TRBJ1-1	ASSYNRYTEAF
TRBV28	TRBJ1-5	ASSLWVRQPQH
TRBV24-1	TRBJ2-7	ATSDATPGQSYEQY
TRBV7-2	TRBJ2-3	ASSLRTSGGLSTDTQY
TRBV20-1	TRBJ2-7	SATSRGLSVYEQY
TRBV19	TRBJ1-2	ASSYRTLDRGGGYT
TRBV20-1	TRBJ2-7	SARGVDLKSEQY
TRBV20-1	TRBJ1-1	SRAPRGTEAF
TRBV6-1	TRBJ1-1	ASRPGQGRTEAF
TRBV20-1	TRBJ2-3	SALRSDTQY
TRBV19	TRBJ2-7	ASSIGPLPSYEQY
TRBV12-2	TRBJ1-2	ASRLASTDYGYT
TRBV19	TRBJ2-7	ASSINRGNEQY
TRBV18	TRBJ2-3	ASSPLLAGVGADTQY
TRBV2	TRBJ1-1	ASKAGRNTEAF
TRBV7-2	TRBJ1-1	ASSQARSWSTEAF
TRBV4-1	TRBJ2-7	ASSQGKAGSYYEQY
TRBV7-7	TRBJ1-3	ASSQGLPKAGNTIY
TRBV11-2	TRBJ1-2	ASSLRDGSNYGYT
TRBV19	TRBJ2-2	ASSIRDRGGYGELF
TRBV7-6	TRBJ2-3	ASSWFGTSGGRTDTQY
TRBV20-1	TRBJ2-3	SALLSTDTQY
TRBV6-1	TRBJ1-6	ASSTQNSPLH
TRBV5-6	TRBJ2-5	ASSYLGTALDQETQY
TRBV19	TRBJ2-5	ASSTHGRRLGQAQETQY
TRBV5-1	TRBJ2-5	ASSLASGISGETQY
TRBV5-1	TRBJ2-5	ASSLGPYSQETQY
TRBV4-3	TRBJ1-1	ASSQAWGSGAF
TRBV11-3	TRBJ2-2	ASSLERGSGELF
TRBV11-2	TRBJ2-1	ASSLGQRTYNEQF
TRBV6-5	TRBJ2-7	ASSSPSVWGYNEQY
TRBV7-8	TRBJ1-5	ASSSPGGQRNQPQH
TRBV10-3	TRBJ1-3	ASSDSGAGGDTIY